One sample yielded the 17 T cell receptor beta chains listed below, sequenced in a study of blood T cell repertoires in COVID-19. This table comes from immunoSEQ multiplex PCR, and its TCRdb copy is limited to in-frame clones, with some not included. There are 200,000 to 250,000 clones in the sample; around 84% occur only once, and around 6.5% lies in the top ten. The sequenced sample consisted of PBMCs or T cells enriched from blood (not recorded which). All receptors derive from a woman between 35 and 50 years old who had recovered from COVID-19.

The chain links TRBV18 to TRBJ2-1; TRBD1 agrees at 8 bases. The germline V gene has CDR1 KGHSH and CDR2 LQKENI. This CDR3 is built from 16 residues. V shed 0 bases, J shed 4 bases, and the junction held 5 bases outside the gene matches. DNA of the CDR3: TGTGCCAGCTCACCACCGGGCCAGGGGGCTTACAATGAGCAGTTCTTC. This sequence encodes CASSPPGQGAYNEQFF.

In DNA, the CDR3 is TGCGCCAGCAGTGAAGGACTAGCGGGACCCTACGAGCAGTACGTC. This translates into CASSEGLAGPYEQYV. The rearrangement uses TRBV10-2 and TRBJ2-7, with 12 bases lining up with TRBD2. V gave up 3 bases and J gave up 2 bases; unmatched junction bases: 2. Germline V lookup: CDR1 WSHSY, CDR2 SAAADI. The CDR3 totals 15 residues.

This chain joins TRBV5-1 and TRBJ1-3; tentatively, D is TRBD1 (5 bases). Deletions cut 6 bases from V and 1 base from J, with 14 bases between. Germline V gene data show CDR1 as SGHRS and CDR2 as YFSETQ. This CDR3 spans 15 amino acids. The CDR3 loop reads CASMEGSGSGNTIYF. DNA for the CDR3: TGCGCCAGCATGGAGGGGTCTGGATCTGGAAACACCATATATTTT.

The J gene is TRBJ1-4, the V gene TRBV30; a possible D gene is TRBD1 (5 bases). Trimming took 5 bases from V and 8 from J, leaving 18 bases between them. This CDR3 region has 14 residues. Germline V gene lookup returns CDR1 GTSNPN and CDR2 SVGIG (reference sequence). CDR3 in amino acids: CAWGLGLRGEKLFF. The CDR3 region has the DNA TGTGCCTGGGGTCTGGGACTTCGAGGGGAAAAACTGTTTTTT.

The rearrangement uses TRBV7-9 and TRBJ1-2; 11 nucleotides agree with TRBD1. V shed 4 bases, J shed 1 base, and the junction held 11 bases outside the gene matches. The CDR3 has 18 amino acids. The germline V gene encodes CDR1 SEHNR and CDR2 FQNEAQ (reference sequence). For the CDR3, the DNA is TGTGCCAGCAGCTCCTCCGGGACAGGGGGAGTATATAACTATGGCTACACCTTC. It is translated as CASSSSGTGGVYNYGYTF. The full variable domain, rest sourced from reference TRBV7-9 and TRBJ1-2, is DTGVSQNPRHKITKRGQNVTFRCDPISEHNRLYWYRQTLGQGPEFLTYFQNEAQLEKSRLLSDRFSAERPKGSFSTLEIQRTEQGDSAMYLCASSSSGTGGVYNYGYTFGSGTRLTVV.

This CDR3 is CASSSRGSLTGELFF. CDR3 coding DNA: TGTGCCAGCAGTTCGAGGGGGAGCCTGACCGGGGAGCTGTTTTTT. The chain couples TRBV6-2 or TRBV6-3 to TRBJ2-2; perhaps TRBD1 as D (6 bases). From germline, CDR1 is MNHEY and CDR2 SVGEGT. The V gene lost 4 bases and the J gene lost 5 bases, with 14 bases spanning the gap. This CDR3 is built from 15 residues.

This chain connects TRBV9 to TRBJ2-2; tentative D call: TRBD2 (6 bases). Looked up from germline, CDR1 is SGDLS and CDR2 is YYNGEE. V was shortened by 4 bases and J by 1 base, with 14 bases between the two germline ends. There are 16 residues in the CDR3. Here the CDR3 DNA reads TGTGCCAGCAGCCCTGCTGCAGCGGGGAACACCGGGGAGCTGTTTTTT. It translates to CASSPAAAGNTGELFF. The full variable domain, its missing parts supplied by reference TRBV9 and TRBJ2-2, is DSGVTQTPKHLITATGQRVTLRCSPRSGDLSVYWYQQSLDQGLQFLIQYYNGEERAKGNILERFSAQQFPDLHSELNLSSLELGDSALYFCASSPAAAGNTGELFFGEGSRLTVL.

This chain uses TRBV27 with TRBJ1-4, with D maybe TRBD1 (6 bases). The V and J ends lost 5 bases and 8 bases respectively, with 18 bases between them. Germline V lookup: CDR1 MNHEY, CDR2 SMNVEV (reference sequence). CDR3 length: 15 residues. The CDR3 is CASSGKGVGLEKLFF. The CDR3 DNA reads TGTGCCAGCAGTGGCAAGGGGGTAGGTTTGGAAAAACTGTTTTTT.

The gene calls are TRBV9 and TRBJ1-1; tentatively, D is TRBD1 (6 bases). CDR1 is SGDLS, CDR2 YYNGEE, per germline. CDR3 length equals 13 residues. Trimming removed 3 bases from V and 7 bases from J, with 13 bases in between. The CDR3 sequence is CASSALRTDEAFF. The CDR3 bases are TGTGCCAGCAGCGCACTTCGGACAGATGAAGCTTTCTTT.

The J gene is TRBJ2-3, the V gene TRBV30, with TRBD2 matching over 12 bases. CDR1 GTSNPN and CDR2 SVGIG come from the germline V gene (reference sequence). This CDR3 comprises 15 residues. V shed 3 bases, J shed 4 bases, and the junction held 5 bases outside the gene matches. CDR3 residues: CAWRWLAGGSDTQYF. The CDR3 DNA follows: TGTGCCTGGAGATGGCTAGCGGGAGGGTCAGATACGCAGTATTTT.

This clone was counted a single time. The CDR3 protein is CASTKSPWTSGRAYEQYF. The CDR3 DNA follows: TGTGCCAGCACCAAAAGTCCCTGGACTAGCGGGAGAGCCTACGAGCAGTACTTC. J is TRBJ2-7 and V is TRBV7-8, with 13 nucleotides matching TRBD2. Germline-derived CDR1 and CDR2 are SGHVS and FQNEAQ. The CDR3 consists of 18 residues. With V trimmed by 7 bases and J by 2 bases, 14 bases remained unmatched.

The CDR3 sequence: CASSLLAGRQETQYF. Written as DNA, the CDR3 is TGTGCCAGCAGCTTACTAGCGGGGCGCCAAGAGACCCAGTACTTC. This sequence joins TRBV7-2 and TRBJ2-5, with 9 positions matching TRBD2. This CDR3 has 15 residues. Germline-derived CDR1 and CDR2 are SGHTA and FQGNSA. V lost 2 bases and J lost 1; bases outside the gene matches: 2.

CDR3 sequence reads: CASSPQTGGSSEQYF. In DNA form, the CDR3 reads TGTGCCAGCAGCCCCCAGACAGGGGGCAGTTCCGAGCAGTACTTC. The chain couples TRBV9 to TRBJ2-7, with 10 nucleotides matching TRBD1. The CDR3 loop spans 15 amino acids. Unmatched junction bases numbered 10, after V lost 4 bases and J lost 6 bases. Germline values: CDR1 SGDLS, CDR2 YYNGEE.

J is TRBJ1-2 and V is TRBV19; TRBD1 matches at 10 bases. V was clipped by 9 bases and J by 6 bases; unmatched bases: 13. The CDR3 is 15 amino acids. Germline loops: CDR1 LNHDA, CDR2 SQIVND (reference sequence). CDR3 sequence reads: CASHGLTGQGDGYTF. CDR3 coding DNA: TGTGCCAGCCATGGACTGACCGGACAGGGGGATGGCTACACCTTC.

The chain is built from TRBV14 and TRBJ1-2; 7 nucleotides line up with TRBD1. The trim removed 3 bases at V and 3 bases at J, leaving 7 bases unmatched. CDR1 is SGHDN, CDR2 FVKESK, per germline. The CDR3 contains 15 residues. The CDR3 coding sequence is TGTGCCAGCAGCCAGAGGACAGGCTGGGACTATGGCTACACCTTC. Residues: CASSQRTGWDYGYTF.

This clone was counted a few times. The chain has TRBV4-3 and TRBJ1-1; D is undetermined. Trimming removed 0 bases from V and 1 base from J, with 12 bases in between. CDR1 and CDR2 (germline): LGHNA, YSLEER. The CDR3 contains 16 residues. This CDR3 reads CASSQDWEVGNTEAFF. Here the CDR3 DNA reads TGCGCCAGCAGCCAAGATTGGGAGGTGGGGAACACTGAAGCTTTCTTT.

This sequence joins TRBV5-1 and TRBJ2-2; TRBD1 matches 9 bases. V shed 4 bases, J shed 2 bases, and the junction held 6 bases outside the gene matches. Germline V lookup: CDR1 SGHRS, CDR2 YFSETQ. This CDR3 is 16 amino acids long. CDR3 loop: CASSRRTGANTGELFF. CDR3 coding DNA: TGCGCCAGCAGCAGAAGGACAGGGGCTAACACCGGGGAGCTGTTTTTT.